This T cell receptor beta chain was captured by sequencing in a study of blood T cell repertoires in COVID-19. About the study: Samples taken during acute and convalescent COVID-19 were collected in the United States, Italy and Spain. The analysed material was cDNA or gDNA that came from T cells, B-cell-depleted T cells, or PBMCs.

This CDR3 is built from 18 residues. V lost 0 bases, J lost 1 base, and 4 bases stayed unmatched. Germline CDR1 is SGDLS and CDR2 is YYNGEE. The authors' processing: Amplified reference gene primers provided the basis for estimating nucleated cell counts. Method: immunoSEQ multiplex PCR; TCRdb's copy keeps in-frame clones and lacks some. V, J and clone size are taken as reported in that table, and D and trimming were inferred from the DNA itself. The sample consists of about 400,000 clones, approximately 88% of them appearing once. Input material: peripheral blood. This clonotype originated in a man aged 40-49 years with acute or convalescent COVID-19. The gene calls are TRBV9 and TRBJ2-1; 13 bases are shared with TRBD2. In DNA, the CDR3 is TGTGCCAGCAGCGTAGGGACTAGCGGGAGAATGTCCTACAATGAGCAGTTCTTC. Protein sequence: CASSVGTSGRMSYNEQFF.